This T cell receptor (beta chain) was observed in a study of a mutant IDH1 vaccine in newly diagnosed glioma. Study background: Initiation of the vaccine course occurred 4-6 weeks after radiotherapy alone, or alongside temozolomide cycles.

To note about this clone: Its specificity is not known. At one of its ends the junction is not consistent with the germline gene, which may arise from a read error.

Regarding time point: week 5, during vaccination. The content of each vaccine dose was 300 ug of mutant IDH1 20-mer peptide, and topical imiquimod accompanied it. New WHO grade 3 or 4 IDH1-mutant, ATRX-lost astrocytomas were present in all donors. The CDR3 is 15 amino acids. CDR1 and CDR2 (germline): SGHTS, YDEGEE. Study-wide points: Vaccine-induced responses were seen in approximately 92% of patients, spanning several MHC alleles. Seemingly, pseudoprogression had no relation to changes in the top peripheral T cell clonotypes.

Using immunoSEQ multiplex PCR, the repertoire was profiled, and TCRdb retains in-frame clones only, with some absent. The sample carries tens of thousands of clones, 90% to 95% recorded once. This TCR came from a woman between 50 and 59 years old with glioma. The source was PBMCs, collected from a glioma patient whose treatment included an IDH1 peptide vaccine. The genes are TRBV5-8 and TRBJ2-7, with D tentatively TRBD2 (5 bases). For the CDR3, the DNA is TGTGCCGGCAGCGGTCCCATGACGCCTTCCTACGAGCAGTACTTC. Protein product: CAGSGPMTPSYEQYF. The full variable domain, rest sourced from reference TRBV5-8 and TRBJ2-7, is EAGVTQSPTHLIKTRGQQATLRCSPISGHTSVYWYQQALGLGLQFLLWYDEGEERNRGNFPPRFSGRQFPNYSSELNVNALELEDSALYLCAGSGPMTPSYEQYFGPGTRLTVT.